This TCR beta chain stems from a study of T cell responses to AZD1222 COVID-19 vaccine (dated by TCRdb to the early 2020s). A note on the overall study: AZD1222 recipients with second doses at about 4 weeks or about 12 weeks were pooled, because spike-specific TCR depth and breadth did not differ between schedules. A total of more than 230 trial participants underwent TCR sequencing, of whom about 200 had received two doses of AZD1222 and some 25 had received two doses of the MenACWY control vaccine. Trial participants were enrolled by age into 18-55, 56-69 and 70-plus year subgroups, with roughly 160, 29 and 62 TCR-sequenced participants respectively. Study-level results and caveats: Because no samples from the day 14 peak response were available, repertoires could be characterized only after the peak T cell response. Nearly half of unique spike-specific TCRs reportedly recognized epitopes outside regions mutated in the B.1.351 and B.1.1.7 variants. A significant rise in spike-specific TCR breadth and depth was observed after two AZD1222 doses relative to day 0 and relative to MenACWY recipients. Most participants were white British and females outnumbered males, and the authors suggested that clonal diversity may have been underestimated. Conclusions about previously exposed vaccinees are limited because only five to seven AZD1222 recipients were SARS-CoV-2 seropositive at baseline. The 56-69-year group was small, and its depth increase did not reach significance, likely because of low power. The whole spike protein was spanned by vaccine-associated CD4 TCRs, and dominant responses were seen in regions 160-218 and 743-854.

V is pruned by 6 bases and J by 6 bases, leaving 6 bases of the junction without a gene match. The CDR3 starts with the cysteine, ends with the phenylalanine, and has 15 residues. The only DNA kept is the CDR3, 45 bases in frame from the first base. The germline V gene sets CDR1 to MNHEY and CDR2 to SVGAGI. Concerning this clone: Its antigen remains undetermined. No base quality values were provided; no much bigger clone lies one nucleotide off.

In light of the paper, this sample's time point label describes: baseline before first vaccination. Vaccinee samples were obtained from the UK trials COV001 and COV002, which included a single-blind randomized controlled phase 2/3 trial of AZD1222 (ChAdOx1 nCoV-19) in healthy adults. Trial participant PBMC samples were collected at day 0 and day 28 after the second dose for TCRbeta chain sequencing. The CDR3 regions of human TCRbeta chains were subjected to immunosequencing. Concerning the study's data processing: TCRs in the repertoires were matched against a reference library of SARS-CoV-2-specific TCRs that had been generated with the MIRA antigen-specificity platform. Breadth meant the fraction of unique TCRs that were SARS-CoV-2-associated, whereas depth meant the fraction of total T cells that were SARS-CoV-2-associated. Using the MIRA data, each spike-specific TCR was assigned both to the spike region to which the TCR was reactive and to a CD4 or CD8 class. Log10-transformed breadth and depth values were compared by one-way ANOVA with Sidak's multiple comparisons tests. TCRdb carries this immuneACCESS record with in-frame sequences only. Its versions omit some clonotypes, under half of them owing to an unresolved V gene in the studies checked, with the rest unexplained. The DNA was the basis for D and trimming; V, J and clone size are from that table. The sample table records around 110,000 clones; approximately 93% of these occur just once. 2.5% to 3% of the sample is in the top ten clones.

The TCR comes from an adult in good health. The chain employs TRBV6-5 and TRBJ2-2, and 11 junction bases match TRBD2. Source: peripheral blood, taken on day 0 of AZD1222 vaccination. In nucleotides, the sequence is TGTGCCAGCAGCCTTCTAGCGGGAGGTGCCGGGGAGCTGTTTTTT. Its protein is CASSLLAGGAGELFF.